This T cell receptor beta chain was observed in a study of blood T cell repertoires in COVID-19. Whole-study context: The United States, Italy and Spain provided the acute and convalescent COVID-19 samples. PBMCs, B-cell-depleted T cells, or T cells were the source of the cDNA or gDNA that made up the material.

Original data processing: Estimation of nucleated cell counts relied on the amplification of reference gene primers. Repertoires were generated with immunoSEQ multiplex PCR, while TCRdb's copy carries only in-frame clones and drops some. V and J calls and clone size are as listed in that table; D and trimming were resolved from the DNA. The table records hundreds of thousands of clones, 75% to 90% of them present only once. The CDR3 contains 15 residues. CDR1 is SGHTA, CDR2 FQGNSA, per germline. The V gene lost 5 bases and the J gene lost 6 bases, with 19 bases spanning the gap. The chain carries TRBV7-2 and TRBJ2-5; TRBD2 is a possible D gene (7 bases). The sequence was obtained from a woman aged 25 to 39 who had recovered from COVID-19. Sequenced sample: peripheral blood. The DNA of the CDR3 is TGTGCCAGCAGCCAGCTAGGGAGGGGGTACAAGACCCAGTACTTC. Translating gives CASSQLGRGYKTQYF.